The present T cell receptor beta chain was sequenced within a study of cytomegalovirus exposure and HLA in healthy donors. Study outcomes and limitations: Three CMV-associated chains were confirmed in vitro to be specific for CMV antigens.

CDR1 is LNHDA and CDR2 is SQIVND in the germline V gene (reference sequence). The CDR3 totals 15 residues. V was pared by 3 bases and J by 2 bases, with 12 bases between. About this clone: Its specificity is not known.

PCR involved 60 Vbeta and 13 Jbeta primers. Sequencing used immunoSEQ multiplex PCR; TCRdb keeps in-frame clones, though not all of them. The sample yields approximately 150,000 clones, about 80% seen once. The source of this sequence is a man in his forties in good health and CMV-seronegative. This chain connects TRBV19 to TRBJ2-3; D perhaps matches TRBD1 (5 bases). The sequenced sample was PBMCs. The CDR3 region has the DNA TGTGCCAGTAGTATTGGAACAGGACCCACAGATACGCAGTATTTT. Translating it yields CASSIGTGPTDTQYF.